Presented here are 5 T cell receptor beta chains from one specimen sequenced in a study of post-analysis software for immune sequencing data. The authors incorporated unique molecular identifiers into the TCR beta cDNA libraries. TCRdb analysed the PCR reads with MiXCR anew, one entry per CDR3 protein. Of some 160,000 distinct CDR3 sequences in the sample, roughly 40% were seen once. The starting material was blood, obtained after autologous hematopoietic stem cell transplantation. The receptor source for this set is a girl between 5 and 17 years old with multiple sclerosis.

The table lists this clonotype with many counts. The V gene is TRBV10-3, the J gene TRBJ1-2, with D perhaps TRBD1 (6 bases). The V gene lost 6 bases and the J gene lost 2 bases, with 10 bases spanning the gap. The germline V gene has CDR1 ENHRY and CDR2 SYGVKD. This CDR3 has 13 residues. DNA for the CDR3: TGTGCCATCAGAACAGGGACCAACTATGGCTACACCTTC. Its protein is CAIRTGTNYGYTF.

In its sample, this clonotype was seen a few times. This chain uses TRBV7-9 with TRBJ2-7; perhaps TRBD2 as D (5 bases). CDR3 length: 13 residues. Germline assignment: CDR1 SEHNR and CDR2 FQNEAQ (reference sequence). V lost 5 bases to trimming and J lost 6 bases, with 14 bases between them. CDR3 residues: CASSLSDYSEQYF. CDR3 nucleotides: TGTGCCAGCAGCCTCAGCGACTATTCCGAGCAGTACTTC.

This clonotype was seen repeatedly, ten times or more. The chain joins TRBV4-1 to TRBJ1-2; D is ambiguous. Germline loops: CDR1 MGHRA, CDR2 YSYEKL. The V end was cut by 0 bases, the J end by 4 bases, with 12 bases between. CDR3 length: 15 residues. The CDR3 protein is CASSQDSTRLYGYTF. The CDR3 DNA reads TGCGCCAGCAGCCAAGATTCGACACGTCTCTATGGCTACACCTTC.

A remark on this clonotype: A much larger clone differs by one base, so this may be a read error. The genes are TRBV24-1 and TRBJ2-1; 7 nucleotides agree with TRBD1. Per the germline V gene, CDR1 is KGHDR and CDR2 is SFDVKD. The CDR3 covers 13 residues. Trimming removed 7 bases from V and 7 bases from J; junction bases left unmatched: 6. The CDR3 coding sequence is TGTGCCACCAGGGATGACAGGGTTAATGAGCAGTTCTTC. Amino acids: CATRDDRVNEQFF.

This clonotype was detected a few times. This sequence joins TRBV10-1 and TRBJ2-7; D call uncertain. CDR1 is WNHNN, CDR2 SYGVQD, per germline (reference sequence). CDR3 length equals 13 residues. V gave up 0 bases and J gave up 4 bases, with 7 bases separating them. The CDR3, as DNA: TGCGCCAGCAGTGAGTCCACAGCTTACGAGCAGTACTTC. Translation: CASSESTAYEQYF.